These 5 T cell receptor beta chains share one sample of origin, sequenced in a study of blood T cell repertoires in COVID-19. Measured with immunoSEQ multiplex PCR; TCRdb has only the in-frame clones, and not every one. The sample holds approximately 500,000 clones; approximately 89% are singletons and the top ten take roughly 1%. Sequencing was performed on peripheral blood. Receptor source: a man aged 18 to 35 with COVID-19, enrolled during active disease.

The table lists this clone with a few counts. The rearrangement joins TRBV4-1 to TRBJ1-5, with no clear D. The germline V gene has CDR1 MGHRA and CDR2 YSYEKL. There are 13 residues in the CDR3. V lost 4 bases, J lost 5 bases, and 9 bases lay in between. CDR3 DNA sequence: TGCGCCAGCAGCCCGTTAGTCCATCAGCCCCAGCATTTT. It specifies CASSPLVHQPQHF.

The J gene is TRBJ1-2, the V gene TRBV6-4, with D possibly TRBD1 on 6 matching bases. The length of the CDR3 is 13 residues. Germline-derived CDR1 and CDR2 are MRHNA and SNTAGT. With 2 bases removed from V and 12 bases from J, the gap between germline ends came to 16 bases. The CDR3 nucleotides read TGTGCCAGCAGTGACCGCGAAGGGGGAAGGCACACCTTC. Its protein is CASSDREGGRHTF.

The J gene is TRBJ2-2, the V gene TRBV27; D uncertain. There are 14 residues in the CDR3. With 6 bases removed from V and 2 bases from J, the gap between germline ends came to 10 bases. The germline gives CDR1 MNHEY, CDR2 SMNVEV (reference sequence). DNA for the CDR3: TGTGCCAGCAGCCCCGAGTTTAACACCGGGGAGCTGTTTTTT. It translates to CASSPEFNTGELFF.

This chain uses TRBV7-9 with TRBJ2-2; 12 bases agree with TRBD2. This CDR3 region has 18 residues. Germline V gives CDR1 SEHNR, CDR2 FQNEAQ (reference sequence). The J segment lost 9 bases and the V segment lost 5 bases, leaving 16 bases of the junction unmatched. The CDR3 region is CASSPGPLAGGSHRELFF. CDR3 DNA sequence: TGTGCCAGCAGCCCCGGTCCACTAGCGGGGGGCTCCCACCGGGAGCTGTTTTTT.

V is TRBV3-1 (or the pseudogene TRBV3-2) and J is TRBJ1-1; possible D gene TRBD1, 5 bases. Germline V gene data show CDR1 as LGHDT and CDR2 as YNNKEL (reference sequence). V lost 4 bases to trimming and J lost 0 bases, with 9 bases between them. The CDR3 extends over 14 amino acids. CDR3: CASSRGTMNTEAFF. The CDR3 region has the DNA TGTGCCAGCAGCCGCGGGACTATGAACACTGAAGCTTTCTTT.